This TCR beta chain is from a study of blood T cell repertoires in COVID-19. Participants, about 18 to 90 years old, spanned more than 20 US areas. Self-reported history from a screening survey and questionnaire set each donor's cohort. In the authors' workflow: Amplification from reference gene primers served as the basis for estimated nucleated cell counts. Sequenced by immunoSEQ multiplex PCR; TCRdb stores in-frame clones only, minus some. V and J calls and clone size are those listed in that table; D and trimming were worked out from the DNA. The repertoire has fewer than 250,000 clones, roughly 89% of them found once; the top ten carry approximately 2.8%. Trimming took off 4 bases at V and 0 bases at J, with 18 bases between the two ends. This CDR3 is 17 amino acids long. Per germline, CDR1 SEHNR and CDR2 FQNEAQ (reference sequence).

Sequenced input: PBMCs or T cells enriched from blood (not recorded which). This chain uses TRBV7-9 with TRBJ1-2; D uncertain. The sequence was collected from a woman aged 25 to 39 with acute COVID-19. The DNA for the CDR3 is TGTGCCAGCAGCTCCCTTAAACTGACGGGATCTAACTATGGCTACACCTTC. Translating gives CASSSLKLTGSNYGYTF.